A selection of T cell receptor beta chains follows, all from one sample in a study of cytomegalovirus exposure and HLA in healthy donors. The repertoire was sequenced with immunoSEQ multiplex PCR; TCRdb's copy has only in-frame clones and lacks some. The sample shows some 130,000 clones, about four fifths of them seen only once. The sample was PBMCs. These receptors were obtained from a young man in good health. CDR3s include the opening cysteine and the closing phenylalanine or tryptophan. The D gene is left open where the match is weak. The size field is filled for only some rows; it gives once, few, many or a size class.

v_call,j_call,d_call,cdr3_length,clone_size,cdr3_aa,cdr3_nt
TRBV2,TRBJ2-5,NA,13,NA,CAIKGGWQETQYF,TGTGCCATAAAAGGGGGATGGCAAGAGACCCAGTACTTC
TRBV2,TRBJ2-2,TRBD2,17,NA,CASSRRASGTNTGELFF,TGTGCCAGCAGCCGACGGGCTAGCGGGACGAACACCGGGGAGCTGTTTTTT
TRBV28,TRBJ2-1,NA,16,few,CASSPPTGHSYNEQFF,TGTGCCAGCAGCCCCCCCACCGGACACTCCTACAATGAGCAGTTCTTC
TRBV7-6,TRBJ2-1,TRBD2,17,once,CASSLVSLGGGDNEQFF,TGTGCCAGCAGCTTAGTTTCATTGGGCGGGGGGGACAATGAGCAGTTCTTC
TRBV18,TRBJ2-1,NA,16,NA,CASSPPRLALYNEQFF,TGTGCCAGCTCACCACCCCGCCTAGCGCTTTACAATGAGCAGTTCTTC
TRBV18,TRBJ2-1,NA,15,NA,CASSRSGRSPIAQFF,TGTGCCAGCTCACGGTCCGGGAGATCCCCAATTGCGCAGTTCTTC
TRBV7-9,TRBJ1-2,NA,13,once,CASGQAGYHGYTF,TGTGCCAGCGGACAAGCAGGGTATCATGGCTACACCTTC
TRBV7-9,TRBJ2-1,TRBD2,17,NA,CSSSAGTSGSRYNEQFF,TGTTCCAGCAGCGCTGGGACTAGCGGGAGCAGGTACAATGAGCAGTTCTTC
TRBV27,TRBJ2-5,NA,12,once,CAVLGGLGTQYF,TGTGCCGTACTAGGTGGTCTCGGGACCCAGTACTTC
TRBV5-1,TRBJ2-1,TRBD2,15,NA,CASSLTSGIWNEQFF,TGCGCCAGCAGCTTGACTAGCGGGATTTGGAATGAGCAGTTCTTC
TRBV5-4,TRBJ2-1,NA,14,NA,CASSSGTSPHEQFF,TGTGCCAGCAGCTCCGGGACTTCACCCCATGAGCAGTTCTTC
TRBV7-9,TRBJ2-5,NA,13,NA,CASSPDNQETQYF,TGTGCCAGCAGCCCCGACAACCAAGAGACCCAGTACTTC
TRBV6-5,TRBJ1-1,TRBD1,15,NA,CASSYPGQGFTEAFF,TGTGCCAGCAGTTATCCGGGACAGGGGTTCACTGAAGCTTTCTTT
TRBV18,TRBJ1-1,NA,13,NA,CASSTGLLTEAFF,TGTGCCAGCTCTACCGGTCTTTTGACTGAAGCTTTCTTT
TRBV27,TRBJ1-2,NA,13,NA,CASSFAGDYGYTF,TGTGCCAGCAGTTTCGCGGGCGACTATGGCTACACCTTC
TRBV9,TRBJ2-1,NA,12,NA,CASSVGGTGLFF,TGTGCCAGCAGCGTAGGCGGAACAGGGCTGTTCTTC
TRBV27,TRBJ1-3,NA,16,NA,CASSLGPGSSGNTIYF,TGTGCCAGCAGTTTGGGCCCAGGGTCCTCTGGAAACACCATATATTTT
TRBV2,TRBJ2-7,TRBD1,12,few,CASSGDSREQYF,TGTGCCAGCAGCGGGGACAGCCGGGAGCAGTACTTC
TRBV9,TRBJ2-3,TRBD2,16,NA,CASSETSGTVTDTQYF,TGTGCCAGCAGCGAGACTAGCGGGACGGTAACAGATACGCAGTATTTT